The 31 T cell receptor beta chains below come from one sample, sequenced in a study of T-cell reconstitution after alpha-beta-depleted transplantation in children listed by TCRdb under 2016. The library came from PCR. TCRdb shows the sequencer as Illumina HiSeq 2500. To normalize quantification of the TCRbeta repertoire, the TCR libraries were built with molecular barcoding that relied on unique molecular identifiers. Starting from the raw public reads, TCRdb applied fastp trimming at Q25, assembled clones with MiXCR and retained in-frame beta chains. Every CDR3 protein is listed once, alongside the most common genes and DNA of its rows. The table for this sample lists about 400,000 distinct CDR3 sequences; roughly 16% of them were counted only once. The ten largest clones add up to about 32% of the sample. The treatment or condition label, as the study defines it: allogeneic hematopoietic cell transplantation with graft depleted of TCRalphabeta T cells and CD19 B cells.

This sample comprised PBMCs, mostly from graft donor cells, obtained 360 days after TCRalphabeta/CD19-depleted stem cell transplant. The source of these receptors is a boy under two years old who had a stem cell transplant for Wiskott-Aldrich syndrome, so the T cells may come from the graft donor.

This clonotype turned up a few times. J is TRBJ2-7 and V is TRBV6-2 or TRBV6-3; tentative D call: TRBD1 (5 bases). V was cut by 6 bases and J by 5 bases, with 20 bases left in between. There are 15 residues in the CDR3. From germline, CDR1 is MNHEY and CDR2 SVGEGT. DNA of the CDR3: TGTGCCAGCAGCCCAACGCGGACAAGACTCCACGAGCAGTACTTC. Its protein is CASSPTRTRLHEQYF.

There are many counts of this clonotype. The chain links TRBV12-3 or TRBV12-4 to TRBJ1-1, with D possibly TRBD1 on 6 matching bases. This CDR3 contains 13 residues. The V end lost 2 bases, the J end lost 12 bases, and 16 bases lay between the germline ends. The CDR3 loop is CASSLRYPGQTFF. As DNA, the CDR3 is TGTGCCAGCAGTTTACGGTATCCGGGACAAACTTTCTTT.

The chain joins TRBV7-9 to TRBJ1-4, with D perhaps matching TRBD1 (6 bases). This CDR3 region has 15 residues. V was cut by 9 bases and J by 5 bases, with 19 bases left in between. Germline CDR1 is SEHNR and CDR2 is FQNEAQ (reference sequence). The CDR3 region has the DNA TGTGCCAGTCAAACCGAGGGGGAGTGGAATGAAAAACTGTTTTTT. It encodes CASQTEGEWNEKLFF.

This clonotype was seen a handful of times. The chain uses TRBV4-1 and TRBJ2-7; D may be TRBD1 (6 bases). Deletions cut 4 bases from V and 1 base from J, with 14 bases between. CDR1 is MGHRA and CDR2 is YSYEKL in the germline V gene. CDR3 length equals 15 residues. The CDR3 region is CASSRTQDSSYEQYF. The CDR3 nucleotides read TGCGCCAGCAGCCGGACTCAGGACAGTTCCTACGAGCAGTACTTC.

This clonotype appeared a few times. This chain uses TRBV7-8 with TRBJ2-3, with TRBD2 identical over 11 bases. The V gene's germline CDR1 is SGHVS and CDR2 FQNEAQ. The CDR3 covers 14 residues. With V trimmed by 4 bases and J by 13 bases, 10 bases remained unmatched. The CDR3 sequence: CASSSSRSGRAEYF. The CDR3 DNA reads as TGTGCCAGCAGCTCGTCTCGTAGCGGGAGGGCTGAGTATTTT.

The chain uses TRBV4-1 and TRBJ2-7; TRBD1 agrees at 7 bases. This CDR3 has 18 amino acids. Trimming took 8 bases from V and 0 from J; bases not matched to a gene: 19. CDR1 is MGHRA, CDR2 YSYEKL, per germline. The CDR3 DNA reads TGCGCCAGCCCCCATCCGGGACAGTTCCCCCGAAGCTCCTACGAGCAGTACTTC. Translation: CASPHPGQFPRSSYEQYF.

This clonotype has only a few counts. The gene calls are TRBV2 and TRBJ2-3, with 11 bases lining up with TRBD2. Germline V gene sequence: CDR1 SNHLY, CDR2 FYNNEI. The CDR3 spans 13 residues. V lost 8 bases, J lost 6 bases, and 4 bases stayed unmatched. CDR3 nucleotides: TGTGCCAGCCTAGCGGGAGGCAGGGATACGCAGTATTTT. This encodes CASLAGGRDTQYF.

This clonotype was counted many times. The chain links TRBV7-9 to TRBJ2-7, with D perhaps matching TRBD2 (6 bases). Trimming pared 3 bases from V and 1 base from J, leaving 13 bases between. The CDR3 totals 15 residues. The V gene's germline CDR1 is SEHNR and CDR2 FQNEAQ (reference sequence). Here the CDR3 DNA reads TGTGCCAGCAGCTTTAGCGGTGGACCGTCCTACGAGCAGTACTTC. Its protein is CASSFSGGPSYEQYF.

This clonotype was found a few times. The chain combines TRBV5-1 with TRBJ2-1, with 7 bases lining up with TRBD2. In germline, CDR1 is SGHRS, CDR2 YFSETQ. V lost 0 bases, J lost 7 bases, and 10 bases stayed unmatched. This CDR3 has 16 residues. The CDR3 bases are TGCGCCAGCAGCTTGGCCGGTCTAGCGGAAGGGAATGAGCAGTTCTTC. Protein sequence: CASSLAGLAEGNEQFF. The whole variable domain, filled in from reference TRBV5-1 and TRBJ2-1, reads KAGVTQTPRYLIKTRGQQVTLSCSPISGHRSVSWYQQTPGQGLQFLFEYFSETQRNKGNFPGRFSGRQFSNSRSEMNVSTLELGDSALYLCASSLAGLAEGNEQFFGPGTRLTVL.

This clonotype turned up a few times. The chain links TRBV5-6 to TRBJ2-1; D is unresolved. The V gene lost 4 bases and the J gene lost 3 bases, with 17 bases spanning the gap. The CDR3 runs 16 residues. Germline lookup yields CDR1 SGHDT and CDR2 YYEEEE. The CDR3 protein is CASSPEKGVYYNEQFF. For the CDR3, the DNA is TGTGCCAGCAGCCCTGAAAAGGGCGTTTACTACAATGAGCAGTTCTTC.

V and J are TRBV28 and TRBJ2-7, with 8 bases that match TRBD1. V shed 11 bases and J 5 bases; nucleotides not matched to a gene: 5. The CDR3 extends over 11 amino acids. Germline V gene lookup returns CDR1 MDHEN and CDR2 SYDVKM. The CDR3 sequence: CAARGLHEQYF. The DNA for the CDR3 is TGTGCCGCCAGGGGGCTCCACGAGCAGTACTTC.

This clonotype was seen only a few times. The chain links TRBV7-2 to TRBJ2-7; 8 bases are shared with TRBD2. The CDR3 sequence is 15 residues long. The germline V gene has CDR1 SGHTA and CDR2 FQGNSA. Trimming cost V 4 bases and J 3 bases; bases outside gene matches: 8. CDR3 sequence (DNA): TGTGCCAGCAGCTCCGACCCGGGGGGGAGCTACGAGCAGTACTTC. Translated: CASSSDPGGSYEQYF.

This clonotype was detected a few times. The chain joins TRBV7-6 to TRBJ1-1, with a tentative D call TRBD1 (5 bases). Germline-derived CDR1 and CDR2 are SGHVS and FNYEAQ. The V gene lost 2 bases and the J gene lost 4 bases, with 20 bases spanning the gap. The CDR3 runs 17 residues. The CDR3 DNA is TGTGCCAGCAGCTTAAACCCCTGGGAGGGGTTGGTCACTGAAGCTTTCTTT. Its protein is CASSLNPWEGLVTEAFF.

The chain combines TRBV29-1 with TRBJ2-5; D possibly matches TRBD1 or TRBD2 (6 bases each). Trimming left V 5 bases short and J 5 bases short, with 12 bases between. The CDR3 runs 12 residues. CDR1 and CDR2 (germline): SQVTM, ANQGSEA. CDR3 coding DNA: TGCAGCGTTCACGGGGGCTGGGAGACCCAGTACTTC. As protein: CSVHGGWETQYF.

The V and J genes are TRBV20-1 and TRBJ2-2; 9 nucleotides agree with TRBD1. There are 15 residues in the CDR3. V shed 0 bases and J 5 bases; nucleotides not matched to a gene: 4. The V gene's germline CDR1 is DFQATT and CDR2 SNEGSKA (reference sequence). CDR3 sequence reads: CSARDPGTGTGELFF. Written as DNA, the CDR3 is TGCAGTGCTAGAGATCCCGGGACAGGGACCGGGGAGCTGTTTTTT.

This clonotype was counted a few times. V gene TRBV28 combines with J gene TRBJ2-1; D gene uncertain. Trimming removed 5 bases from V and 9 bases from J, with 11 bases in between. Germline V lookup: CDR1 MDHEN, CDR2 SYDVKM. This CDR3 region has 12 residues. CDR3 nucleotides: TGTGCCAGCAGTGCCACTCGTAGTGAGCAGTTCTTC. Amino acids: CASSATRSEQFF.

The genes are TRBV20-1 and TRBJ2-1; D may be TRBD1 (5 bases). Germline CDR1 is DFQATT and CDR2 is SNEGSKA (reference sequence). The V end lost 4 bases, the J end lost 0 bases, and 10 bases lay between the germline ends. This CDR3 has 14 residues. The DNA for the CDR3 is TGCAGTGCTACAGGGATCCGCTCCTACAATGAGCAGTTCTTC. It codes for CSATGIRSYNEQFF.

CDR3 coding DNA: TGTGCCACCAGTGACCCGAGGCTAGCAGGGGCGGGTACGCAGTATTTT. It codes for CATSDPRLAGAGTQYF. V is TRBV24-1 and J is TRBJ2-3; D may be TRBD1 (6 bases). V was cut by 4 bases and J by 8 bases, with 21 bases left in between. The CDR3 totals 16 residues. Germline V CDR1 and CDR2: KGHDR, SFDVKD.

The chain carries TRBV9 and TRBJ2-5, with a weak D call TRBD1 (5 bases). Trimming took off 4 bases at V and 3 bases at J, with 16 bases between the two ends. The CDR3 covers 15 residues. Germline CDR1 and CDR2: SGDLS and YYNGEE. The CDR3 nucleotides read TGTGCCAGCAGCCTCTTGGGGCGGATAGAAGAGACCCAGTACTTC. The encoded protein is CASSLLGRIEETQYF.

This clonotype showed up just a few times. The chain has TRBV12-3 or TRBV12-4 and TRBJ2-7, with TRBD2 as a possible D gene (5 bases). The CDR3 extends over 15 amino acids. Trimming stripped 3 bases from V and 2 bases from J, with 14 bases between. The CDR3 nucleotides are TGTGCCAGCAGTTTTGGGCTAAGCGGTACCTACGAGCAGTACTTC. Its protein is CASSFGLSGTYEQYF.

The V gene is TRBV11-2, the J gene TRBJ2-1, with TRBD2 matching 10 bases. The V segment lost 5 bases and the J segment 9 bases; nucleotides outside the gene matches: 7. The CDR3 is made up of 14 amino acids. CDR1 SGHAT and CDR2 FQNNGV come from the germline V gene. CDR3 protein: CASSHPGLAIEQFF. CDR3 sequence (DNA): TGTGCCAGCAGCCACCCGGGACTAGCGATTGAGCAGTTCTTC.

The table lists this clonotype with a few counts. The genes are TRBV3-1 and TRBJ2-7; no clear D gene. The ends were cut back, 1 base at V and 2 bases at J, with 12 bases in the middle. This CDR3 region has 15 residues. Germline lookup yields CDR1 LGHDT and CDR2 YNNKEL (reference sequence). The CDR3 spells CASSQGISTTYEQYF. For the CDR3, the DNA is TGTGCCAGCAGCCAAGGGATTAGCACGACCTACGAGCAGTACTTC.

This clonotype was seen at least ten times. The genes are TRBV5-1 and TRBJ2-6; weak D call: TRBD2 (5 bases). V lost 1 base and J lost 2, with 13 bases in between. This CDR3 spans 17 amino acids. Germline CDR1 reads SGHRS; CDR2 reads YFSETQ. The CDR3 spells CASSLIYEGAGANVLTF. The CDR3 coding sequence is TGCGCCAGCAGCTTGATTTACGAGGGTGCTGGGGCCAACGTCCTGACTTTC.

The sample holds many counts of this clonotype. The chain has TRBV20-1 and TRBJ2-7; 9 bases line up with TRBD2. From germline, CDR1 is DFQATT and CDR2 SNEGSKA (reference sequence). Germline trimming cut 0 bases from V and 2 bases from J; bases unmatched to any gene: 5. The CDR3 length is 15 residues. CDR3 DNA: TGCAGTGCTAGAGATGGCGGGGGGGGTACCTACGAGCAGTACTTC. Its translation is CSARDGGGGTYEQYF.

The rearrangement joins TRBV15 to TRBJ1-1; D might be TRBD1 (5 bases). V lost 3 bases and J lost 4, with 9 bases in between. The germline CDR1 and CDR2 sequences are LNHNV and YYDKDF (reference sequence). CDR3 size: 13 residues. CDR3 in DNA: TGTGCCACCAGCAGGTCCGGGGCCACTGAAGCTTTCTTT. It yields the protein CATSRSGATEAFF.

The chain recombines TRBV12-3 or TRBV12-4 with TRBJ2-3; D perhaps matches TRBD1 (5 bases). This CDR3 has 16 residues. Trimming pared 3 bases from V and 3 bases from J, leaving 16 bases between. CDR3 sequence (DNA): TGTGCCAGCAGTTTGAATGCAGGGTATATGACAGATACGCAGTATTTT. Translated: CASSLNAGYMTDTQYF.

The chain recombines TRBV7-9 with TRBJ2-7; no reliable D call. With 3 bases removed from V and 2 bases from J, the gap between germline ends came to 11 bases. The CDR3 contains 14 residues. CDR1 is SEHNR and CDR2 is FQNEAQ in the germline V gene (reference sequence). CDR3 in amino acids: CASSLGSPPYEQYF. The CDR3 bases are TGTGCCAGCAGCTTGGGCAGTCCCCCCTACGAGCAGTACTTC.

The chain recombines TRBV6-2 or TRBV6-3 with TRBJ2-1, with no clear D. The germline V gene encodes CDR1 MNHEY and CDR2 SVGEGT. V lost 3 bases and J 14 bases, leaving 17 bases between the germline ends. CDR3 length: 13 residues. The CDR3 reads CASSYPKGPQEFF. Here the CDR3 DNA reads TGTGCCAGCAGTTATCCGAAGGGTCCCCAAGAGTTCTTC.

This chain links TRBV27 with TRBJ2-7, with D perhaps matching TRBD1 or TRBD2 (6 bases each). The germline V and J ends were trimmed by 7 bases and 7 bases, with 20 bases remaining between them. Germline CDR1 and CDR2: MNHEY and SMNVEV (reference sequence). The CDR3 length is 14 residues. The CDR3 nucleotides are TGTGCCAGCAATCGGGTACAGGGTGCGGGAGAGCAGTACTTC. This sequence encodes CASNRVQGAGEQYF.

This clonotype was observed a handful of times. V usage is TRBV6-6 and J usage is TRBJ2-3; D may be TRBD2 (5 bases). Trimming cost V 4 bases and J 11 bases, with 7 bases left between them. The CDR3 sequence is 10 residues long. Germline V gene lookup returns CDR1 MNHNY and CDR2 SVGAGI (reference sequence). CDR3 in amino acids: CASSSTKQYF. CDR3 DNA: TGTGCCAGCAGTTCGACTAAGCAGTATTTT.

This clonotype was counted a few times. The V and J genes are TRBV24-1 and TRBJ2-3; D gene ambiguous. Per the germline V gene, CDR1 is KGHDR and CDR2 is SFDVKD. The CDR3 runs to 13 residues. Trimming shortened V by 7 bases and J by 2 bases, and 9 bases separated the two germline ends. CDR3 loop: CATSTTLTDTQYF. The CDR3, as DNA: TGTGCCACCAGCACCACACTCACAGATACGCAGTATTTT.